Listed below are T cell receptor beta chains from one sample, sequenced in a study of Ad26.COV2.S vaccination and SARS-CoV-2 variants. Sequencing was performed with immunoSEQ multiplex PCR; in TCRdb, only in-frame clones are kept and a portion is missing. Counted here are about 680,000 clones, about 89% occurring once; the ten biggest clones make up around 1.5%. The sequences come from peripheral blood, collected in a trial of Ad26.COV2.S vaccine versus placebo. These receptors originate from a person between 18 and 65 years old who received the Ad26.COV2.S COVID-19 vaccine or a placebo. Both conserved end residues are part of each CDR3. D genes are given only for firm matches. Clone size, where shown, is once, few, many, or a class for clones that have expanded.

TGTGCCTGGAGTGTAAGACAGGGTGGTTCACCCCTCCACTTT,CAWSVRQGGSPLHF,.,TRBD1,TRBV30,14,TRBJ1-6
TGTGCCAGCAGCCAAGATATGGGGAGTCAAGACTCACCCCTCCACTTT,CASSQDMGSQDSPLHF,.,.,TRBV3-1/TRBV3-2,16,TRBJ1-6
TGTGCCAGCAGCTTTACTATCACAGATACGCAGTATTTT,CASSFTITDTQYF,.,.,TRBV11-2,13,TRBJ2-3
TGCGCCAGCAGCCTGGGCCCTTCCGGCGGCTGGAACACTGAAGCTTTCTTT,CASSLGPSGGWNTEAFF,.,.,TRBV5-1,17,TRBJ1-1
TGTGCCAGCAGTAAAGCCGGACAGGAGTATCAGCCCCAGCATTTT,CASSKAGQEYQPQHF,.,TRBD1,TRBV2,15,TRBJ1-5
TGTGCCAGCAGCCGAGGAGTGGATCAGCCCCAGCATTTT,CASSRGVDQPQHF,.,.,TRBV4-2,13,TRBJ1-5
TGTGCCAGCAGGGATCTAGCGGGAGGGCACTACGAGCAGTACTTC,CASRDLAGGHYEQYF,.,TRBD2,TRBV5-4,15,TRBJ2-7
TGCAGCGTTGCGATAACAAGGGTGGCCTACGAGCAGTACTTC,CSVAITRVAYEQYF,.,.,TRBV29-1,14,TRBJ2-7
TGTGCCAGCATTGGGGACGGACGGGGGTACGACTATGGCTACACCTTC,CASIGDGRGYDYGYTF,.,.,TRBV2,16,TRBJ1-2
TGTGCCAGCAGAAACAACGGGGCGCGGAATCAGCCCCAGCATTTT,CASRNNGARNQPQHF,.,.,TRBV6-6,15,TRBJ1-5
TGTGCCACCAGCAGGGGGCCTCTTGATGAAAAACTGTTTTTT,CATSRGPLDEKLFF,.,.,TRBV15,14,TRBJ1-4
TGTGCCAGCATGGAGGGGAACACAGATACGCAGTATTTT,CASMEGNTDTQYF,once,.,TRBV27,13,TRBJ2-3
TGCGCCAGCAGCCAAGTGGCGGGGGATGCGGACACTGAAGCTTTCTTT,CASSQVAGDADTEAFF,.,.,TRBV4-3,16,TRBJ1-1
TGTGCCAGCGACAGCGGGAGAACCTACAATGAGCAGTTCTTC,CASDSGRTYNEQFF,.,TRBD2,TRBV7-2,14,TRBJ2-1
TGTGCCAGCAGCTTAGAGGCGTCACAGGGTGGCACTGAAGCTTTCTTT,CASSLEASQGGTEAFF,.,.,TRBV7-2,16,TRBJ1-1
TGTGCCAGCAGTACCCGAGAGAGCAATCAGCCCCAGCATTTT,CASSTRESNQPQHF,.,.,TRBV27,14,TRBJ1-5
TGTGCCAGCAGCTTAGGGACTCTGTCTACGGACTTC,CASSLGTLSTDF,once,.,TRBV11-2,12,TRBJ2-7
TGTGCTAGTGGTTTGTACAGGGGGAACTATGGCTACACCTTC,CASGLYRGNYGYTF,.,TRBD1,TRBV12-5,14,TRBJ1-2
TGCAGTGCTAGTAAGGGTGGGGGCAATGAGCAGTTCTTC,CSASKGGGNEQFF,.,.,TRBV20-1,13,TRBJ2-1
TGTGCCAGCAGTTTATCGTTGCTAGCGGTAGATACGCAGTATTTT,CASSLSLLAVDTQYF,.,TRBD2,TRBV27,15,TRBJ2-3
TGTGCCAGCAGCCCTATCCGGGGGGTGAACACCGGGGAGCTGTTTTTT,CASSPIRGVNTGELFF,.,TRBD2,TRBV5-4,16,TRBJ2-2
TGTGCCACCAGCAGAGTTGGTACTGGGGCCAACGTCCTGACTTTC,CATSRVGTGANVLTF,.,.,TRBV15,15,TRBJ2-6
TGTGCCAGTAGTATCCGGTCTTTCGGCACTGAAGCTTTCTTT,CASSIRSFGTEAFF,.,.,TRBV19,14,TRBJ1-1
TGTGCCACGGGACAGGGGTATGATCAGCCCCAGCATTTT,CATGQGYDQPQHF,.,TRBD1,TRBV24-1,13,TRBJ1-5
TGTGCCAGCAGCTTGTGGCTGGCGGGGGGGTACACCTTC,CASSLWLAGGYTF,.,.,TRBV5-5,13,TRBJ1-2
TGTGCCAGCAGGGAGGACAGGGGGGCAGGTCCCTACACCTTC,CASREDRGAGPYTF,.,TRBD1,TRBV6-4,14,TRBJ1-2
TGTGCCAGCAGCCCGAGTAATTATGGAAACACCATATATTTT,CASSPSNYGNTIYF,.,.,TRBV3-1/TRBV3-2,14,TRBJ1-3
TGTGCCAGCAGCTTGTTGGGGGGCGCAAACTCTGGAAACACCATATATTTT,CASSLLGGANSGNTIYF,.,.,TRBV7-2,17,TRBJ1-3
TGTGCCAGCAGCTTAGTAGGGGACAGGGGGAACGAGCAGTACTTC,CASSLVGDRGNEQYF,.,TRBD1,TRBV7-2,15,TRBJ2-7
TGTGCCAGCAGCCAACAGGGAAGGGGATACGAGCAGTACTTC,CASSQQGRGYEQYF,.,.,TRBV4-2,14,TRBJ2-7
TGTGCCAGCAGCGTAGAGGCAGCCTGGGGGACCCAGTACTTC,CASSVEAAWGTQYF,.,.,TRBV9,14,TRBJ2-5
TGTGCCAGCAGCTATTGGGGCGGGGAGACCCAGTACTTC,CASSYWGGETQYF,.,.,TRBV11-3,13,TRBJ2-5
TGTGCCTGGAGTCATGGGGACGGGGAGCTGTTTTTT,CAWSHGDGELFF,.,.,TRBV30,12,TRBJ2-2
TGTGCCAGCAGCGTAGCTGCGAGGGACGAGCAGTACTTC,CASSVAARDEQYF,.,.,TRBV9,13,TRBJ2-7
TGTGCCAGTTTGGACAGGGGGCGATCTAATGAAAAACTGTTTTTT,CASLDRGRSNEKLFF,once,TRBD1,TRBV19,15,TRBJ1-4
TGTGCCAGCAGGGGGACAGGAACCTCAGGAAACACCATATATTTT,CASRGTGTSGNTIYF,.,TRBD1,TRBV2,15,TRBJ1-3
TGCGCCAGCAGCGAGCTGAACTATGGCTACACCTTC,CASSELNYGYTF,.,.,TRBV5-1,12,TRBJ1-2
TGTGCCAGCCGAAGGACAGGGTTCTACGAGCAGTACTTC,CASRRTGFYEQYF,.,TRBD1,TRBV12-3/TRBV12-4,13,TRBJ2-7
TGTGCCATCGAGGGGAACGGCTACACCTTC,CAIEGNGYTF,.,.,TRBV6-6,10,TRBJ1-2
TGCAGCGCCCCCTTACAGGTGGTAGCTTTCTTT,CSAPLQVVAFF,.,.,TRBV29-1,11,TRBJ1-1
TGCAGCGTTTTAGACACTGAAGCTTTCTTT,CSVLDTEAFF,.,.,TRBV29-1,10,TRBJ1-1
TGTGCCATCAGTGAGTCGCCCCACACCCTGACAGGCGGTGAAAAACTGTTTTTT,CAISESPHTLTGGEKLFF,.,.,TRBV10-3,18,TRBJ1-4
TGTGCCAGCAGCCAAGGGGACGGCGGTCAGCCCCAGCATTTT,CASSQGDGGQPQHF,.,.,TRBV4-2,14,TRBJ1-5
TGTGCCAGCAGTTCGGGACGCCGGGCTCAGCCCCAGCATTTT,CASSSGRRAQPQHF,.,.,TRBV27,14,TRBJ1-5
TGTGCCAGCAGCTTAGGGGCGGGGATCCCAGATACGCAGTATTTT,CASSLGAGIPDTQYF,.,.,TRBV13,15,TRBJ2-3
TGTGCCAGTAGTATCTCTAGGACAGGACGGAGGACTGAAGCTTTCTTT,CASSISRTGRRTEAFF,.,TRBD1,TRBV19,16,TRBJ1-1
TGTGCCAGCAGCTTAAGGGGTAGCAATCAGCCCCAGCATTTT,CASSLRGSNQPQHF,.,.,TRBV5-5,14,TRBJ1-5
TGCAGCGTTGAATTGGGGACAGGGGGCACTGAAGCTTTCTTT,CSVELGTGGTEAFF,.,TRBD1,TRBV29-1,14,TRBJ1-1
TGTGCCATCAGTGAGTTTGCGACAGGGGGTGGCACTGAAGCTTTCTTT,CAISEFATGGGTEAFF,.,TRBD1,TRBV10-3,16,TRBJ1-1
TGTGCCAGCAGCATGGGGCGTCCTAACTATGGCTACACCTTC,CASSMGRPNYGYTF,few,.,TRBV13,14,TRBJ1-2
TGTGCCAGCAGCCAAGAGGGCAGCTACGAGCAGTACTTC,CASSQEGSYEQYF,.,.,TRBV4-2,13,TRBJ2-7
TGTGCCAGCAGCTTAGCGGGGCAGTCGACGGCCAAAAACATTCAGTACTTC,CASSLAGQSTAKNIQYF,.,.,TRBV7-9,17,TRBJ2-4
TGTGCCAGCGGACGAGGGACAGGGGGCGGCTACGAGCAGTACTTC,CASGRGTGGGYEQYF,.,TRBD1,TRBV5-4,15,TRBJ2-7
TGTGCCAGCAGCCCCGGGGGAAGGAACACCGGGGAGCTGTTTTTT,CASSPGGRNTGELFF,once,.,TRBV13,15,TRBJ2-2
TGTGCCACCAGTGATCCAGACAGGGACCTCTACAATGAGCAGTTCTTC,CATSDPDRDLYNEQFF,.,TRBD1,TRBV24-1,16,TRBJ2-1
TGTGCCAGCAGCGTAGGTCTACTAGCGGGAGGGGAGACCCAGTACTTC,CASSVGLLAGGETQYF,.,TRBD2,TRBV9,16,TRBJ2-5
TGTGCCAGCAGCCGTGACTATGGCTACACCTTC,CASSRDYGYTF,.,.,TRBV12-3/TRBV12-4,11,TRBJ1-2